Below, one TCR beta chain is given with its context. This entry belongs to a study of control samples from healthy donors and cancer patients. Libraries were prepared by immunoSEQ multiplex PCR; TCRdb keeps only in-frame clonotypes and omits some of them. The table has about 40,000 clones, 90% to 95% seen once; the top ten hold 3.6%. The V and J ends lost 0 bases and 0 bases respectively, with 11 bases between them. There are 16 residues in the CDR3. Germline V gives CDR1 SGHRS, CDR2 YFSETQ. The rearrangement uses TRBV5-1 and TRBJ2-3; D remains unclear. The sequence came from a woman between 45 and 65 years old in good health. The sequenced sample was blood. The CDR3 protein is CASSLAGQRSTDTQYF. CDR3 sequence (DNA): TGCGCCAGCAGCTTGGCCGGCCAAAGAAGCACAGATACGCAGTATTTT.